This T cell receptor beta chain was sequenced in a study of T cell responses to AZD1222 COVID-19 vaccine. Study-level results: Within unmutated variant regions lay the reported targets of nearly half of spike-specific TCRs. Just 5 or 6 AZD1222 recipients tested seropositive at baseline.

The CDR3 consists of 15 residues. Germline loops: CDR1 LGHDT, CDR2 YNNKEL (reference sequence). V dropped 0 bases and J dropped 7 bases, with 15 bases sitting between them. Measured with immunoSEQ multiplex PCR; TCRdb has only the in-frame clones, and not every one. The sample yields under 150,000 clones, around 85% seen once. A note on this clone: Its antigen is not known.

Sequencing used peripheral blood, obtained on day 0 of AZD1222 vaccination. This receptor was identified in an adult in good health. J is TRBJ1-2 and V is TRBV3-1 (or the pseudogene TRBV3-2); maybe TRBD1 (6 bases). The CDR3 sequence: CASSQDRGVSSGYTF. CDR3 in DNA: TGTGCCAGCAGCCAAGATAGGGGGGTTTCGAGTGGCTACACCTTC.